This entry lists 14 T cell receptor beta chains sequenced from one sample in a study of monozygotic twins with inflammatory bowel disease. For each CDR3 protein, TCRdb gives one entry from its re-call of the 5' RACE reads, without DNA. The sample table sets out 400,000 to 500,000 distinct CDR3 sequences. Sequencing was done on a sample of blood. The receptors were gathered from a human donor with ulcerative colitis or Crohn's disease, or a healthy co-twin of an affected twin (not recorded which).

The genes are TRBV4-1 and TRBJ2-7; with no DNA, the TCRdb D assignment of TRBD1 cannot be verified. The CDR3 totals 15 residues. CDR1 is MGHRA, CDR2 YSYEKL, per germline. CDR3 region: CASSPRDTSNHEQYF.

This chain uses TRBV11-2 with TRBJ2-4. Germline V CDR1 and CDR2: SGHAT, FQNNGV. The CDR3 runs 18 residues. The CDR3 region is CASSLFGRESVAKNIQYF.

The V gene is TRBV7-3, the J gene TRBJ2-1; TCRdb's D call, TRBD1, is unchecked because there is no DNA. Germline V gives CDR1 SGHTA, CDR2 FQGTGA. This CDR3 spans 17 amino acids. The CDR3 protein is CASSSDPRTNPYNEQFF.

The CDR3 here is CASGLADPRGEQYF. The chain joins TRBV6-1 to TRBJ2-7; TCRdb names TRBD2, which stays unverified in the absence of DNA. The germline CDR1 and CDR2 sequences are MNHNS and SASEGT. CDR3 length: 14 amino acids.

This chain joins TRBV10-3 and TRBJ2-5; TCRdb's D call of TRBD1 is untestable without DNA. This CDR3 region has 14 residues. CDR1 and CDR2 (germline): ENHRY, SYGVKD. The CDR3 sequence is CAISPGTGQETQYF.

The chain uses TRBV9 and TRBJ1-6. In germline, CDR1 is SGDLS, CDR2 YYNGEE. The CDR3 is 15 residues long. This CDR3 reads CASSVQGGGNSPLHF.

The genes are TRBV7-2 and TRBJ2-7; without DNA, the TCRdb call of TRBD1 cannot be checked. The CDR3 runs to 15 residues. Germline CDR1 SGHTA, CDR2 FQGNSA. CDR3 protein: CASSLSGALSYEQYF.

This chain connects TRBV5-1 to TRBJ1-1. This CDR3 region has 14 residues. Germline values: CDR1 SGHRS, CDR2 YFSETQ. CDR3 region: CASSLGRQSTEAFF.

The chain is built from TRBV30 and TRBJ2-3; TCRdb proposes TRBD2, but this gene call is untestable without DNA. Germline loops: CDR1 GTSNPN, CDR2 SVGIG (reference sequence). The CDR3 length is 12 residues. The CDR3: CAFSGGTDTQYF. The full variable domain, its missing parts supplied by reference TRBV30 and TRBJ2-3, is SQTIHQWPATLVQPVGSPLSLECTVEGTSNPNLYWYRQAAGRGLQLLFYSVGIGQISSEVPQNLSASRPQDRQFILSSKKLLLSDSGFYLCAFSGGTDTQYFGPGTRLTVL.

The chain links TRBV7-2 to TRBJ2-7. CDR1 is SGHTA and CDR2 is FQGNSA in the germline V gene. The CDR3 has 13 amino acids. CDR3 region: CASSFDGTYEQYF. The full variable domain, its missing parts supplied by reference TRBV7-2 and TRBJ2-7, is GAGVSQSPSNKVTEKGKDVELRCDPISGHTALYWYRQSLGQGLEFLIYFQGNSAPDKSGLPSDRFSAERTGGSVSTLTIQRTQQEDSAVYLCASSFDGTYEQYFGPGTRLTVT.

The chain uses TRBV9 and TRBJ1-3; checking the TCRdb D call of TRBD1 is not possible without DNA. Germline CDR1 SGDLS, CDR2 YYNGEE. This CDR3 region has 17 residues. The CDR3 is CASSVEAGRRSGNTIYF.

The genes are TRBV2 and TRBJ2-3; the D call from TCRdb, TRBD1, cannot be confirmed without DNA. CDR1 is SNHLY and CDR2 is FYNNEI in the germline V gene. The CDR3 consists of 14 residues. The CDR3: CASREQGRIDTQYF.

The CDR3 loop is CASSQAGLSDTQYF. The chain links TRBV3-1 to TRBJ2-3; TCRdb indicates TRBD2, and absent DNA this call remains unverified. This CDR3 region has 14 residues. CDR1 is LGHDT and CDR2 is YNNKEL in the germline V gene (reference sequence).

CDR3 protein: CASSLSTLNTGELFF. V gene TRBV7-3 combines with J gene TRBJ2-2. The CDR3 runs to 15 residues. The germline CDR1 and CDR2 sequences are SGHTA and FQGTGA.